The TCR beta chain under discussion was sequenced for a study of T-cell memory formation after mild COVID-19 listed by TCRdb under 2021. Background for the entire study: Most TCR sequence clusters were specific to one of the two donors. Two young, previously healthy adult volunteers, one female and one male, were included in the cohort. Longitudinal TCRalpha and TCRbeta repertoire sequencing tracked T-cell clones expanding and contracting after mild COVID-19 in two donors.

Reading the germline V gene (reference sequence) gives CDR1 LNHNV and CDR2 YYDKDF. Trimming at the junction amounts to 3 bases on V and 3 bases on J, and the germline ends lie 15 bases apart. There are 16 amino acids in the CDR3, from cysteine to phenylalanine inclusive. Just CDR3 DNA is preserved here, 48 bases in frame from base 1. Ficoll-Paque density gradient centrifugation was the method used to isolate PBMCs. What the work shows at the level of the full study, not this receptor alone: Contracting CD4+ clones turned up mainly in the CM and EM memory subsets, whereas EMRA was where CD8+ clones were enriched. The detection of some responding clones in pre-infection memory suggests that pre-existing cross-reactive memory T cells joined the SARS-CoV-2 response. SARS-CoV-2 specificity of the second-wave clones peaking on day 37 was not confirmed. Clones that contracted from day 15 to 85 showed balanced CD4/CD8 phenotypes, whereas a second wave of clones that expanded from day 15 to 37 leaned towards CD4+. Only two mild cases were covered in the study, and larger cohorts including severe cases with pre-infection samples were considered necessary.

Sequencing used an Illumina NovaSeq 6000. cDNA libraries for TCRalpha and TCRbeta were prepared by 5'RACE using constant-segment primers, with sample barcodes and unique molecular identifiers added. Trizol reagent was used to extract RNA from every sample. Libraries were amplified in two PCR steps, with a second sample barcode and Illumina TruSeq adapters added in the second step. Libraries were sequenced on an Illumina NovaSeq with 2 x 150 bp paired-end reads. The published analysis was carried out like this. With migec v1.2.7, reads were demultiplexed and then collapsed into UMI-guided consensus sequences. Using mixcr v2.1.11, the UMI consensuses were aligned to TRA and TRB V and J templates and assembled into clonotypes. A clonotype was counted as expanded or contracted only if both edgeR and NoisET called the change significant, with noise models trained on biological replicates. edgeR calls used a false discovery rate-adjusted p below 0.01 and a log2 fold-change threshold of 1. PCA with hierarchical clustering of max-normalized trajectories of the 1000 most abundant clonotypes was used as exploratory dynamics analysis. Each responding clone was given a CD4 or CD8 phenotype based on the CD4+ and CD8+ repertoires, which had been sequenced separately. TCRdb cleaned the public reads at Q25 with fastp, built clones with MiXCR and kept in-frame beta chains. CDR3 protein sequences are deduplicated, and each keeps its most common genes and DNA. None of the V and J calls come from the authors' own analysis; TCRdb made them. The sample table lists some 300,000 distinct CDR3 sequences, less than 20% of them with a count of one. The ten largest clones represent over 20% of the sample.

A word on this clonotype: This clone's antigen is unknown. Base qualities are not at hand, and no much larger clone is one base apart.

The chain is made from TRBV15 and TRBJ2-1; the D segment might be TRBD1 or TRBD2, since each matches 5 bases. This clonotype originated in a man aged 18-30 years who had mild COVID-19 (a few samples of this study predate the infection). The sample titles of this study are shuffled in the database, so cell type and time point are left out; the donor was told from shared clones. Sequenced input: PBMCs or a T cell subset sorted from them (not recorded which). CDR3 loop: CATSSLSAGSYNEQFF. At the DNA level, the sequence is TGTGCCACCAGCAGTCTCTCGGCAGGGAGCTACAATGAGCAGTTCTTC.